There are many counts of the clone carrying this T cell receptor (beta chain). Its antigen remains unknown. This sample is drawn from a study of blood T cells in healthy people across ages. With each sample, at least 5 micrograms of total RNA were extracted. The authors ran a second PCR of roughly 6 to 12 cycles using a sample-barcoded 5' primer and a J-beta primer mix. TCRdb re-derived calls from the 5' RACE reads in MiXCR, one entry per CDR3 protein. The sample records roughly 700,000 distinct CDR3 sequences, about 30% being singletons. Findings of the study overall: Roughly linearly, TCR beta diversity per million T cells fell as age increased.

Germline CDR1 LGHNA, CDR2 YSLEER. Trimming removed 0 bases at V and 3 bases at J, with 11 bases between. The CDR3 runs 15 residues. V usage is TRBV4-3 and J usage is TRBJ1-1, with D possibly matching TRBD1 (5 bases). The source is an elderly woman in good health. Sequencing was performed on blood. The CDR3 nucleotides are TGCGCCAGCAGCCAAGATGGGGCCAGGGACACTGAAGCTTTCTTT. Encoded protein: CASSQDGARDTEAFF.